These 23 T cell receptor beta chains share one sample of origin, sequenced in a study of shared clonotypes between healthy human individuals. Using immunoSEQ multiplex PCR, the repertoire was profiled, and TCRdb retains in-frame clones only, with some absent. The repertoire holds fewer than 650,000 clones, with roughly 79% as singletons. The sequenced material came from PBMCs. These receptors came from a woman aged 35 to 49 in good health. Some clones in this sample may be carry-over from other donors' samples.

The table lists this clone with a few counts. The chain employs TRBV18 and TRBJ1-1, with TRBD1 as a possible D gene (5 bases). There are 14 residues in the CDR3. Germline CDR1 reads KGHSH; CDR2 reads LQKENI. V shed 5 bases and J shed 5 bases, with 15 bases lying between them. CDR3 in amino acids: CASSAVPGRTEAFF. The CDR3 region has the DNA TGTGCCAGCTCAGCGGTACCGGGACGGACTGAAGCTTTCTTT.

This clone was seen only once. The rearrangement joins TRBV18 to TRBJ2-1; 7 nucleotides agree with TRBD1. V was clipped by 10 bases and J by 0 bases; unmatched bases: 6. The CDR3 runs to 14 residues. Germline CDR1 reads KGHSH; CDR2 reads LQKENI. The CDR3 bases are TGTGCCACCAGTCAGGGGGACTCCTACAATGAGCAGTTCTTC. Translated: CATSQGDSYNEQFF.

This clone was seen a single time. The sample contains more than one DNA sequence encoding this CDR3. The chain links TRBV19 to TRBJ2-1, with 8 nucleotides matching TRBD2. CDR1 and CDR2 (germline): LNHDA, SQIVND (reference sequence). V dropped 5 bases and J dropped 0; count of bases not matched to a gene: 3. There are 15 residues in the CDR3. This CDR3 reads CASSLSGSSYNEQFF. For the CDR3, the DNA is TGTGCCAGTAGTCTCAGCGGGAGCTCCTACAATGAGCAGTTCTTC.

Of note for this clone: A far larger clone is one nucleotide away, so this likely arose from a read error. The same CDR3 also results from other DNA sequences found in this sample. The V call is TRBV30, the J call TRBJ2-5, with D possibly matching TRBD2 (6 bases). Germline CDR1 reads GTSNPN; CDR2 reads SVGIG (reference sequence). The CDR3 has 13 amino acids. The CDR3 loop is CAWSGTRGETQYF. The CDR3 nucleotides read TGTGCCTGGAGCGGGACTCGAGGGGAGACACAGTACTTC.

This clone showed up just a few times. This chain joins TRBV20-1 and TRBJ2-7; unclear D gene. This CDR3 contains 11 residues. V dropped 6 bases and J dropped 6 bases, with 12 bases sitting between them. Germline lookup yields CDR1 DFQATT and CDR2 SNEGSKA (reference sequence). This chain's CDR3 is CSAKFGSEQYF. CDR3 in DNA: TGCAGTGCGAAATTTGGGTCCGAGCAGTACTTC.

This clone was seen ten or more times. V and J are TRBV19 and TRBJ2-2, with TRBD2 matching 13 bases. Germline CDR1 reads LNHDA; CDR2 reads SQIVND (reference sequence). The CDR3 is 17 residues long. Germline trimming cut 6 bases from V and 6 bases from J; bases unmatched to any gene: 10. The CDR3, as DNA: TGTGCCAGTAGGGATCCCGGACTAGCGGGAGTGTCCGGGGAGCTGTTTTTT. This gives the protein CASRDPGLAGVSGELFF.

The chain combines TRBV5-4 with TRBJ2-5; D gene unclear. Germline CDR1 and CDR2: SGHNT and YYREEE (reference sequence). The CDR3 has 15 residues. With 4 bases removed from V and 4 bases from J, the gap between germline ends came to 17 bases. The CDR3 DNA follows: TGTGCCAGCAGCAAAACCTCAAGTTTCGGAGAGACCCAGTACTTC. It specifies CASSKTSSFGETQYF.

This clone was recorded many times. The V and J genes are TRBV4-1 and TRBJ1-2, with D tentatively TRBD1 (6 bases). V was clipped by 3 bases and J by 8 bases, with 16 bases between them. The CDR3 sequence is 14 residues long. Germline loops: CDR1 MGHRA, CDR2 YSYEKL. The CDR3 sequence: CASSQGDRRGGYTF. CDR3 sequence (DNA): TGCGCCAGCAGCCAGGGTGACAGGCGAGGGGGCTACACCTTC.

In regard to this clone: In the same sample, other DNA sequences code for this CDR3. The chain has TRBV7-3 and TRBJ2-1, with TRBD2 matching 9 bases. Trimming removed 0 bases from V and 6 bases from J; junction bases left unmatched: 0. The CDR3 is made up of 14 amino acids. Germline V gives CDR1 SGHTA, CDR2 FQGTGA. The chain's CDR3 is CASSLTSGGNEQFF. CDR3 sequence (DNA): TGTGCCAGCAGCTTAACTAGCGGGGGCAATGAGCAGTTCTTC.

V and J are TRBV18 and TRBJ1-1, with 9 bases lining up with TRBD1. J gave up 10 bases and V 0 bases, and 18 bases lay outside the gene matches. This CDR3 is 18 amino acids long. Germline-derived CDR1 and CDR2 are KGHSH and LQKENI. This CDR3 reads CASSPPLALGTGLGRAFF. The CDR3 nucleotides are TGTGCCAGCTCACCACCTCTGGCTCTTGGGACAGGGCTGGGGAGAGCTTTCTTT.

The chain is built from TRBV2 and TRBJ2-7, with D perhaps TRBD1 (5 bases). The germline V gene encodes CDR1 SNHLY and CDR2 FYNNEI. The CDR3 sequence is 15 residues long. The V gene lost 0 bases and the J gene lost 5 bases, with 14 bases spanning the gap. The CDR3 nucleotides are TGTGCCAGCAGTGAAGCGGGCCGCAGGGCTGACGAGCAGTACTTC. Residues: CASSEAGRRADEQYF.

This chain uses TRBV28 with TRBJ2-2, with 7 bases fitting TRBD1. The CDR3 sequence is 15 residues long. Germline CDR1 and CDR2: MDHEN and SYDVKM. J was trimmed by 7 bases and V by 3 bases; bases with no gene match: 8. In DNA form, the CDR3 reads TGTGCCAGCAGTTTTTATCGACAGGGAATCGGGGAGCTGTTTTTT. The encoded protein is CASSFYRQGIGELFF. Complete variable domain (other parts from reference TRBV28 and TRBJ2-2): DVKVTQSSRYLVKRTGEKVFLECVQDMDHENMFWYRQDPGLGLRLIYFSYDVKMKEKGDIPEGYSVSREKKERFSLILESASTNQTSMYLCASSFYRQGIGELFFGEGSRLTVL.

The gene calls are TRBV30 and TRBJ2-3, with D perhaps TRBD2 (6 bases). The CDR3 has 14 amino acids. Germline CDR1 reads GTSNPN; CDR2 reads SVGIG (reference sequence). The ends were cut back, 3 bases at V and 4 bases at J, with 14 bases in the middle. The CDR3 coding sequence is TGTGCCTGGAGCGACGAGACTAGTGCAGATACGCAGTATTTT. It specifies CAWSDETSADTQYF. The full variable domain, with the rest looked up from reference TRBV30 and TRBJ2-3, is SQTIHQWPATLVQPVGSPLSLECTVEGTSNPNLYWYRQAAGRGLQLLFYSVGIGQISSEVPQNLSASRPQDRQFILSSKKLLLSDSGFYLCAWSDETSADTQYFGPGTRLTVL.

V and J are TRBV6-1 and TRBJ1-2; unclear D gene. The CDR3 spans 14 residues. Germline CDR1 MNHNS, CDR2 SASEGT. V was clipped by 6 bases and J by 4 bases, with 15 bases between them. The DNA for the CDR3 is TGTGCCAGCAGCTCAGGACGGACCAGCTATGGCTACACCTTC. This translates into CASSSGRTSYGYTF.

This chain connects TRBV7-9 to TRBJ2-5; D ambiguous. Germline loops: CDR1 SEHNR, CDR2 FQNEAQ (reference sequence). The CDR3 has 14 residues. V shed 2 bases and J shed 2 bases, with 9 bases lying between them. CDR3 nucleotides: TGTGCCAGCAGCTTATTTGGCACTCAAGAGACCCAGTACTTC. Translation gives CASSLFGTQETQYF.

This rearrangement joins TRBV27 to TRBJ2-5; 7 bases are shared with TRBD2. This CDR3 contains 15 residues. With 6 bases clipped from V and 1 base from J, the junction kept 8 bases outside the gene matches. Germline CDR1 is MNHEY and CDR2 is SMNVEV (reference sequence). The CDR3 DNA reads TGTGCCAGCAGCCGCGGGAGTGTCGTCCAAGAGACCCAGTACTTC. The encoded protein is CASSRGSVVQETQYF.

Only one count was recorded for this clone. V gene TRBV18 combines with J gene TRBJ1-4; tentative D call: TRBD1 (5 bases). The V gene lost 3 bases and the J gene lost 3 bases, with 14 bases spanning the gap. CDR3 length: 16 amino acids. Looked up from germline, CDR1 is KGHSH and CDR2 is LQKENI. CDR3 nucleotides: TGTGCCAGCTCACCCCCCCGCGGGGCAGCTAATGAAAAACTGTTTTTT. Residues: CASSPPRGAANEKLFF.

This clone was recorded many times. This sample also contains other DNA sequences that code for the same CDR3. The chain links TRBV5-4 to TRBJ1-1; TRBD1 matches 9 bases. From germline, CDR1 is SGHNT and CDR2 YYREEE (reference sequence). V shed 3 bases, J shed 2 bases, and the junction held 8 bases outside the gene matches. The CDR3 loop spans 16 amino acids. The CDR3 DNA reads TGTGCCAGCAGCTCGGGGACAGGGCTTTCTAACACTGAAGCTTTCTTT. It yields the protein CASSSGTGLSNTEAFF.

The table lists this clone with many counts. The CDR3 is CASSYGEISGANVLTF. The DNA for the CDR3 is TGTGCCAGCAGTTACGGGGAAATCTCTGGGGCCAACGTCCTGACTTTC. The V and J genes are TRBV6-5 and TRBJ2-6; D uncertain. Germline-derived CDR1 and CDR2 are MNHEY and SVGAGI. This CDR3 has 16 amino acids. Trimming removed 2 bases from V and 0 bases from J, with 8 bases in between.

Note on this clone: Other DNA sequences in the sample encode the same CDR3. This chain uses TRBV6-4 with TRBJ1-1; D not resolved. Trimming took off 5 bases at V and 1 base at J, with 8 bases between the two ends. From germline, CDR1 is MRHNA and CDR2 SNTAGT. The CDR3 sequence is 13 residues long. The CDR3 region has the DNA TGTGCCAGCAGTAGGACGGGGAACACTGAAGCTTTCTTT. Translation gives CASSRTGNTEAFF.

V usage is TRBV6-5 and J usage is TRBJ2-2; no definite D call. Germline CDR1 MNHEY, CDR2 SVGAGI. The CDR3 has 13 amino acids. V lost 0 bases and J 7 bases, leaving 6 bases between the germline ends. The CDR3 is CASSYSGIGELFF. Here the CDR3 DNA reads TGTGCCAGCAGTTACTCAGGGATCGGGGAGCTGTTTTTT.

The chain combines TRBV7-7 with TRBJ2-7, with 15 nucleotides matching TRBD2. The V segment lost 5 bases and the J segment 2 bases; nucleotides outside the gene matches: 4. The CDR3 length is 16 residues. Germline CDR1 reads SSHAT; CDR2 reads FNYEAQ (reference sequence). The chain's CDR3 is CASSPGLAGGAYEQYF. CDR3 bases: TGTGCCAGCAGCCCGGGACTAGCGGGAGGAGCCTACGAGCAGTACTTC.

The chain carries TRBV25-1 and TRBJ1-3; 10 nucleotides align to TRBD1. This CDR3 has 15 amino acids. With V trimmed by 3 bases and J by 2 bases, 1 base remained unmatched. Per the germline V gene, CDR1 is MGHDK and CDR2 is SYGVNS. CDR3 bases: TGTGCCAGCAGTGAGGGGACAGGGGCTGGAAACACCATATATTTT. Translating it yields CASSEGTGAGNTIYF.